This T cell receptor beta chain stems from a study of graft-versus-host responses after intestinal transplantation. Overall study context: The recipients all started with anti-thymocyte globulin induction and then took tacrolimus and steroids for roughly 3 years.

Germline V CDR1 and CDR2: GTSNPN, SVGIG (reference sequence). The CDR3 is 15 residues long. Trimming left V 4 bases short and J 2 bases short, with 16 bases between. Plating of some 200,000 CFSE-labeled responder cells was done together with some 200,000 irradiated, violet-dye-labeled stimulator cells. Repertoires were generated with immunoSEQ multiplex PCR, while TCRdb's copy carries only in-frame clones and drops some. The top ten hold about 0.99% of the sample, which has about 18,000 clones, around 38% seen once. The material sequenced was alloreactive CD4+ T cells from a mixed lymphocyte reaction culture, taken before intestinal transplant. Subset meaning: CFSE-low proliferating T cells sorted from roughly 6-day pre-transplant mixed lymphocyte reaction (GvH or HvG direction). The V call is TRBV30, the J call TRBJ2-3; the D is unclear. The TCR was taken from a human patient who received an intestinal transplant. The CDR3 DNA is TGTGCCTGGATTATACCCCAAAAAAACACAGATACGCAGTATTTT. Translated, it gives CAWIIPQKNTDTQYF.